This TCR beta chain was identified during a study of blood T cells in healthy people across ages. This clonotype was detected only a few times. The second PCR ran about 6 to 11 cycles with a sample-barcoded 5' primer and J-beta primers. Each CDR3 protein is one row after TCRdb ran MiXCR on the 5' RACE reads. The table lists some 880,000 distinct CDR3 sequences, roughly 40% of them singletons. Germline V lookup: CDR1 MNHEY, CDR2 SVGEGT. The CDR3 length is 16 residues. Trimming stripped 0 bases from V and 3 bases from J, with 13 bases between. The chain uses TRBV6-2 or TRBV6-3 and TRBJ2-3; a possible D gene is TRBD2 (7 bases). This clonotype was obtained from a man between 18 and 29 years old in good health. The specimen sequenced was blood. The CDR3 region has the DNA TGTGCCAGCAGTTACTCCCACGGGGGGCCAACAGATACGCAGTATTTT. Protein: CASSYSHGGPTDTQYF.